This T cell receptor (beta chain) stems from a study of cytomegalovirus exposure and HLA in healthy donors. Regarding the study as a whole: The investigators catalogued 150 or so TCR beta chains as cytomegalovirus-associated.

Comment on this clone: Its target is not known.

Profiled with immunoSEQ multiplex PCR; TCRdb holds only in-frame clones, not every one. The table has approximately 49,000 clones, about 90% seen once. CDR1 is SGHNT and CDR2 is YYREEE in the germline V gene (reference sequence). This CDR3 region has 15 residues. V shed 4 bases, J shed 1 base, and the junction held 4 bases outside the gene matches. This chain connects TRBV5-4 to TRBJ2-3, with 9 bases that match TRBD2. The sequenced sample consisted of PBMCs. The source is a young man in good health and CMV-seronegative. In DNA, the CDR3 is TGTGCCAGCAGCCCGGGACTAGCCCGCACAGATACGCAGTATTTT. Protein: CASSPGLARTDTQYF.